A single sample gave rise to the 14 T cell receptor beta chains below, sequenced in a study of blood T cell repertoires in COVID-19. The data were produced by immunoSEQ multiplex PCR, yet TCRdb's version contains in-frame clones alone and is incomplete. The data show some 300,000 clones, nearly 90% seen once. The sample comprised PBMCs or T cells enriched from blood (not recorded which). The receptors here all came from a young woman with acute COVID-19.

The chain combines TRBV28 with TRBJ1-1, with 8 nucleotides matching TRBD1. This CDR3 region has 17 residues. Per the germline V gene, CDR1 is MDHEN and CDR2 is SYDVKM. V lost 4 bases to trimming and J lost 0 bases; unmatched junction nucleotides: 10. The CDR3 loop reads CASSSGQGLRLNTEAFF. The CDR3 DNA follows: TGTGCCAGCAGTTCCGGACAGGGTTTACGGCTGAACACTGAAGCTTTCTTT.

V usage is TRBV5-1 and J usage is TRBJ2-3; D remains ambiguous. The CDR3 sequence is 14 residues long. The V gene's germline CDR1 is SGHRS and CDR2 YFSETQ. Trimming cost V 5 bases and J 0 bases, with 10 bases left between them. CDR3 residues: CASRAEMSTDTQYF. The CDR3 nucleotides read TGCGCCAGCAGGGCGGAGATGAGCACAGATACGCAGTATTTT.

The rearrangement uses TRBV27 and TRBJ1-1; D is unresolved. The CDR3 length is 14 residues. In germline, CDR1 is MNHEY, CDR2 SMNVEV (reference sequence). Trimming cost V 3 bases and J 2 bases, with 10 bases left between them. Here the CDR3 reads CASSFSTSNTEAFF. The CDR3 coding sequence is TGTGCCAGCAGTTTTTCAACTTCAAACACTGAAGCTTTCTTT.

The gene calls are TRBV2 and TRBJ1-3, with 10 bases identical to TRBD1. The CDR3 is made up of 15 amino acids. CDR1 and CDR2 from the germline V gene are SNHLY and FYNNEI. Germline trimming cut 5 bases from V and 4 bases from J; bases unmatched to any gene: 5. CDR3 bases: TGTGCCAGCAGTCTTGGGACAGGGGCAGGAAACACCATATATTTT. It specifies CASSLGTGAGNTIYF. Supplemented by reference TRBV2 and TRBJ1-3, the full variable domain reads EPEVTQTPSHQVTQMGQEVILRCVPISNHLYFYWYRQILGQKVEFLVSFYNNEISEKSEIFDDQFSVERPDGSNFTLKIRSTKLEDSAMYFCASSLGTGAGNTIYFGEGSWLTVV.

The genes are TRBV4-2 and TRBJ2-2; D perhaps matches TRBD2 (6 bases). V lost 0 bases to trimming and J lost 6 bases, with 11 bases between them. The germline V gene has CDR1 LGHNA and CDR2 YNFKEQ. This CDR3 is built from 15 residues. The CDR3 sequence: CASSQEGGKPGELFF. The CDR3 DNA sequence: TGTGCCAGCAGCCAAGAAGGCGGGAAACCCGGGGAGCTGTTTTTT.

This rearrangement joins TRBV30 to TRBJ2-5; the D is unclear. The CDR3 runs 14 residues. Trimming removed 0 bases at V and 4 bases at J, with 12 bases between. Germline V gene data show CDR1 as GTSNPN and CDR2 as SVGIG (reference sequence). The CDR3 is CAWSVTPIGETQYF. The CDR3 DNA reads as TGTGCCTGGAGTGTAACTCCAATCGGAGAGACCCAGTACTTC.

DNA of the CDR3: TGTGCCAGCAGCCCCCCAAGGAGCCCGGTTGAAGCTTTCTTT. The encoded protein is CASSPPRSPVEAFF. V and J are TRBV9 and TRBJ1-1, with D unresolved. The CDR3 is made up of 14 amino acids. Germline lookup yields CDR1 SGDLS and CDR2 YYNGEE. The germline V and J ends were trimmed by 4 bases and 7 bases, with 17 bases remaining between them.

The genes are TRBV9 and TRBJ1-1; 7 positions match TRBD1. Losses at the gene ends were 3 bases for V and 9 bases for J; bases not matched to a gene: 5. Per germline, CDR1 SGDLS and CDR2 YYNGEE. The CDR3 is 12 amino acids. The CDR3 DNA reads TGTGCCAGCAGCGGGGACAGCGGTAAAGCTTTCTTT. Protein sequence: CASSGDSGKAFF.

The chain recombines TRBV28 with TRBJ2-2; D uncertain. Germline lookup yields CDR1 MDHEN and CDR2 SYDVKM. The ends were cut back, 2 bases at V and 1 base at J, with 5 bases in the middle. CDR3 length: 14 amino acids. The CDR3 protein is CASSLPGNTGELFF. CDR3 DNA sequence: TGTGCCAGCAGTTTACCGGGGAACACCGGGGAGCTGTTTTTT.

This chain connects TRBV30 to TRBJ1-1; the D gene is possibly TRBD1 (5 bases). The CDR3 is made up of 13 amino acids. Per the germline V gene, CDR1 is GTSNPN and CDR2 is SVGIG (reference sequence). The ends were cut back, 2 bases at V and 5 bases at J, with 12 bases in the middle. CDR3 region: CAWSIGDATEAFF. In nucleotides, the CDR3 is TGTGCCTGGAGTATAGGGGATGCGACTGAAGCTTTCTTT.

V usage is TRBV4-1 and J usage is TRBJ1-4; perhaps TRBD1 as D (5 bases). Germline loops: CDR1 MGHRA, CDR2 YSYEKL. This CDR3 region has 18 residues. Trimming shortened V by 0 bases and J by 0 bases, and 14 bases separated the two germline ends. CDR3 coding DNA: TGCGCCAGCAGCCAAGAGGGGGGTTCTTATGCAACTAATGAAAAACTGTTTTTT. Encoded protein: CASSQEGGSYATNEKLFF.

This chain links TRBV6-5 with TRBJ1-2, with TRBD1 identical over 7 bases. The CDR3 is made up of 13 amino acids. J gave up 8 bases and V 6 bases, and 9 bases lay outside the gene matches. Germline CDR1 reads MNHEY; CDR2 reads SVGAGI. The CDR3, as DNA: TGTGCCAGCAGCTGGGACAGTTTACAGGGCTACACCTTC. This gives the protein CASSWDSLQGYTF.

The chain recombines TRBV21-1 with TRBJ2-1; the table's D call of TRBD1 was not tested on the DNA. TRBV21-1 corresponds to a pseudogene. The CDR3 is 15 residues long. The CDR3 DNA reads as TGTGCCAGCAGCAGAGGGACAGGGAGGTTGAGTGAGCAGTTCTTC. Translation: CASSRGTGRLSEQFF.

The chain recombines TRBV7-8 with TRBJ2-2; the match to TRBD1 covers 9 bases. J lost 8 bases, V lost 5 bases, and 6 bases had no gene match. This CDR3 spans 14 amino acids. Germline lookup yields CDR1 SGHVS and CDR2 FQNEAQ. CDR3 residues: CASSLRDREGELFF. In DNA, the CDR3 is TGTGCCAGCAGCCTCCGGGACAGGGAGGGGGAGCTGTTTTTT.